This T cell receptor beta chain emerged from a study of blood T cell repertoires in COVID-19. Libraries were prepared by immunoSEQ multiplex PCR; TCRdb keeps only in-frame clonotypes and omits some of them. The profile shows approximately 230,000 clones, approximately 88% of them singletons. Patients in Seattle were enrolled during active infection, then followed longitudinally. Germline V lookup: CDR1 SGDLS, CDR2 YYNGEE. The CDR3 is 11 residues long. Deletions cut 3 bases from V and 10 bases from J, with 8 bases between. The source material was peripheral blood. This TCR was sampled from a woman aged 25 to 39 with COVID-19, enrolled during active disease. V and J are TRBV9 and TRBJ2-1; tentative D call: TRBD1 (6 bases). The CDR3 DNA is TGTGCCAGCAGCGCAGGGGAAGAGCAGTTCTTC. This codes for CASSAGEEQFF. Using reference TRBV9 and TRBJ2-1 for the parts outside the CDR3, the full variable domain is DSGVTQTPKHLITATGQRVTLRCSPRSGDLSVYWYQQSLDQGLQFLIQYYNGEERAKGNILERFSAQQFPDLHSELNLSSLELGDSALYFCASSAGEEQFFGPGTRLTVL.